These 20 T cell receptor beta chains were sequenced from one sample in a study of shared clonotypes between healthy human individuals. Sequencing was performed with immunoSEQ multiplex PCR; in TCRdb, only in-frame clones are kept and a portion is missing. The sample records 760,000 or so clones, roughly 96% being singletons. The naive CD8 population came from CD45RO-negative cells selected for CCR7, without terminally differentiated effector memory CD45RA+ cells. What was sequenced was naive CD8+ T cells sorted from blood. These receptors originate from a man aged 30-40 years in good health.

This chain connects TRBV9 to TRBJ2-3, with 10 nucleotides matching TRBD2. The V gene's germline CDR1 is SGDLS and CDR2 YYNGEE. This CDR3 is 16 amino acids long. Losses at the gene ends were 3 bases for V and 2 bases for J; bases not matched to a gene: 6. Here the CDR3 reads CASSGGTSDLTDTQYF. In DNA form, the CDR3 reads TGTGCCAGCAGCGGCGGGACTAGCGACCTCACAGATACGCAGTATTTT. The whole variable domain, remainder taken from reference TRBV9 and TRBJ2-3, is DSGVTQTPKHLITATGQRVTLRCSPRSGDLSVYWYQQSLDQGLQFLIQYYNGEERAKGNILERFSAQQFPDLHSELNLSSLELGDSALYFCASSGGTSDLTDTQYFGPGTRLTVL.

J is TRBJ2-7 and V is TRBV5-4, with 9 bases fitting TRBD2. J was trimmed by 3 bases and V by 0 bases; bases with no gene match: 4. The germline gives CDR1 SGHNT, CDR2 YYREEE (reference sequence). The CDR3 runs to 15 residues. The DNA of the CDR3 is TGTGCCAGCAGCTTGGAGAGTAGCGGGAGCTACGAGCAGTACTTC. It translates to CASSLESSGSYEQYF.

The V and J genes are TRBV27 and TRBJ2-7, with 7 bases lining up with TRBD1. V was pared by 5 bases and J by 0 bases, with 13 bases of the junction left unmatched. CDR1 is MNHEY, CDR2 SMNVEV, per germline (reference sequence). The length of the CDR3 is 17 residues. The CDR3 is CASSPIPRQGPSYEQYF. In DNA form, the CDR3 reads TGTGCCAGCAGTCCAATACCACGACAGGGCCCCTCCTACGAGCAGTACTTC.

V usage is TRBV5-1 and J usage is TRBJ2-5; TRBD2 matches at 9 bases. The CDR3 sequence is 13 residues long. Germline CDR1 is SGHRS and CDR2 is YFSETQ. V dropped 8 bases and J dropped 1; count of bases not matched to a gene: 3. CDR3 bases: TGCGCCAGTAATAGCGGGGGCCAAGAGACCCAGTACTTC. This gives the protein CASNSGGQETQYF.

J is TRBJ1-3 and V is TRBV9; D uncertain. V was cut by 6 bases and J by 0 bases, with 10 bases left in between. Per germline, CDR1 SGDLS and CDR2 YYNGEE. This CDR3 contains 14 residues. In DNA form, the CDR3 reads TGTGCCAGCACCGATGGGATCTCTGGAAACACCATATATTTT. This codes for CASTDGISGNTIYF.

This chain connects TRBV28 to TRBJ2-7, with 8 nucleotides matching TRBD2. V lost 7 bases and J lost 7; bases outside the gene matches: 21. CDR1 is MDHEN, CDR2 SYDVKM, per germline. This CDR3 region has 17 residues. DNA for the CDR3: TGTGCCAGCAACTACCCGGCCCAACCGGGACTAGAGAATGAGCAGTACTTC. Translating gives CASNYPAQPGLENEQYF.

J is TRBJ2-1 and V is TRBV4-3; no definite D call. Germline CDR1 and CDR2: LGHNA and YSLEER. This CDR3 is built from 14 residues. V was clipped by 3 bases and J by 7 bases, with 13 bases between them. The DNA of the CDR3 is TGCGCCAGCAGCCATCTAGGCTGGGCTAATGAGCAGTTCTTC. Its protein is CASSHLGWANEQFF.

With regard to this clone: The sample contains more than one DNA sequence encoding this CDR3. CDR3 bases: TGTGCCAGCAGTCCTGGACAGGGTGGCTACGAGCAGTACTTC. Amino acid sequence: CASSPGQGGYEQYF. V is TRBV27 and J is TRBJ2-7, with 8 bases matching TRBD1. Trimming took 5 bases from V and 3 from J; bases not matched to a gene: 6. The germline CDR1 and CDR2 sequences are MNHEY and SMNVEV (reference sequence). The CDR3 runs 14 residues.

The chain couples TRBV7-2 to TRBJ1-2, with D uncertain. This CDR3 contains 14 residues. Germline CDR1 reads SGHTA; CDR2 reads FQGNSA. V shed 1 base and J shed 3 bases, with 9 bases lying between them. The CDR3 nucleotides read TGTGCCAGCAGCTTAGGTTTCATAGACTATGGCTACACCTTC. Its translation: CASSLGFIDYGYTF.

This rearrangement joins TRBV29-1 to TRBJ2-7; TRBD2 matches at 9 bases. Germline trimming cut 7 bases from V and 3 bases from J; bases unmatched to any gene: 7. CDR1 and CDR2 from the germline V gene are SQVTM and ANQGSEA. The CDR3 consists of 13 residues. In DNA form, the CDR3 reads TGCAGCGCGATGACTAGCGGTTACTACGAGCAGTACTTC. As protein: CSAMTSGYYEQYF.

The V and J genes are TRBV5-1 and TRBJ2-7; 7 bases line up with TRBD2. The CDR3 consists of 15 residues. Germline assignment: CDR1 SGHRS and CDR2 YFSETQ. The V gene end was trimmed by 6 bases and the J gene end by 3 bases; junction bases not matched to a gene: 12. In DNA form, the CDR3 reads TGCGCCAGCACCCCGATGGGGGGAGGGAACTACGAGCAGTACTTC. Translating gives CASTPMGGGNYEQYF.

CDR3 protein: CASTGLAGRDTQYF. DNA for the CDR3: TGTGCCAGCACTGGACTAGCGGGAAGAGATACGCAGTATTTT. V gene TRBV27 combines with J gene TRBJ2-3; 12 nucleotides match TRBD2. Germline loops: CDR1 MNHEY, CDR2 SMNVEV (reference sequence). J gave up 5 bases and V 7 bases, and 4 bases lay outside the gene matches. The CDR3 has 14 amino acids.

The J gene is TRBJ2-1, the V gene TRBV7-9, with D possibly being TRBD2 (6 bases). The ends were cut back, 5 bases at V and 3 bases at J, with 17 bases in the middle. Germline V gene sequence: CDR1 SEHNR, CDR2 FQNEAQ (reference sequence). There are 16 residues in the CDR3. CDR3: CASSLGTASNYNEQFF. CDR3 sequence (DNA): TGTGCCAGCAGCCTGGGGACTGCCTCTAACTACAATGAGCAGTTCTTC.

This chain connects TRBV4-1 to TRBJ2-7; the match to TRBD1 covers 7 bases. The CDR3 length is 13 residues. CDR1 MGHRA and CDR2 YSYEKL come from the germline V gene. V trimming: 4 bases; J trimming: 1 base; junction bases outside the gene matches: 1. The CDR3 DNA is TGCGCCAGCAGCCGGGACAGTTCCTACGAGCAGTACTTC. It translates to CASSRDSSYEQYF.

The genes are TRBV7-9 and TRBJ1-4; no clear D. V was clipped by 2 bases and J by 3 bases, with 7 bases between them. The CDR3 has 14 residues. Per germline, CDR1 SEHNR and CDR2 FQNEAQ (reference sequence). For the CDR3, the DNA is TGTGCCAGCAGCTTAACGGCGGCTAATGAAAAACTGTTTTTT. Encoded protein: CASSLTAANEKLFF.

This chain connects TRBV7-6 to TRBJ2-2, with TRBD2 matching over 13 bases. J lost 6 bases, V lost 2 bases, and 6 bases had no gene match. Germline V gene lookup returns CDR1 SGHVS and CDR2 FNYEAQ. The CDR3 runs 17 residues. In nucleotides, the CDR3 is TGTGCCAGCAGCTTAAAAAGGACTAGCGGGAGTTCCGGGGAGCTGTTTTTT. Its protein product is CASSLKRTSGSSGELFF.

A remark on this clone: Other DNA sequences within the sample encode an identical CDR3. The chain has TRBV27 and TRBJ2-5; D may be TRBD1 (6 bases). The CDR3 extends over 14 amino acids. Between the trimmed V and J ends, which lost 1 base and 5 bases, there was a span of 11 bases. Germline V lookup: CDR1 MNHEY, CDR2 SMNVEV (reference sequence). The CDR3 DNA follows: TGTGCCAGCAGTTTATTGGGGGCCGGGGAGACCCAGTACTTC. This sequence encodes CASSLLGAGETQYF.

The rearrangement links TRBV7-8 to TRBJ2-1; unclear D gene. The V gene lost 3 bases and the J gene lost 4 bases, with 7 bases spanning the gap. Looked up from germline, CDR1 is SGHVS and CDR2 is FQNEAQ. The CDR3 runs to 13 residues. The CDR3 sequence: CASSFSRYNEQFF. CDR3 DNA: TGTGCCAGCAGCTTCAGTAGGTACAATGAGCAGTTCTTC.

With respect to this clone: Other DNA variants within this sample encode the same CDR3. The rearrangement joins TRBV28 to TRBJ2-7, with 12 bases fitting TRBD2. The CDR3 is made up of 15 amino acids. Germline loops: CDR1 MDHEN, CDR2 SYDVKM. The V gene end was trimmed by 2 bases and the J gene end by 4 bases; junction bases not matched to a gene: 3. This CDR3 reads CASSLLAGGPYEQYF. CDR3 coding DNA: TGTGCCAGCAGTTTACTAGCGGGAGGGCCGTACGAGCAGTACTTC.

The chain joins TRBV29-1 to TRBJ2-7; weak D call: TRBD1 (6 bases). Germline CDR1 SQVTM, CDR2 ANQGSEA. V lost 4 bases and J lost 4, with 8 bases in between. The CDR3 contains 11 residues. For the CDR3, the DNA is TGCAGCGTTGGGACAGCATACGAGCAGTACTTC. Residues: CSVGTAYEQYF.